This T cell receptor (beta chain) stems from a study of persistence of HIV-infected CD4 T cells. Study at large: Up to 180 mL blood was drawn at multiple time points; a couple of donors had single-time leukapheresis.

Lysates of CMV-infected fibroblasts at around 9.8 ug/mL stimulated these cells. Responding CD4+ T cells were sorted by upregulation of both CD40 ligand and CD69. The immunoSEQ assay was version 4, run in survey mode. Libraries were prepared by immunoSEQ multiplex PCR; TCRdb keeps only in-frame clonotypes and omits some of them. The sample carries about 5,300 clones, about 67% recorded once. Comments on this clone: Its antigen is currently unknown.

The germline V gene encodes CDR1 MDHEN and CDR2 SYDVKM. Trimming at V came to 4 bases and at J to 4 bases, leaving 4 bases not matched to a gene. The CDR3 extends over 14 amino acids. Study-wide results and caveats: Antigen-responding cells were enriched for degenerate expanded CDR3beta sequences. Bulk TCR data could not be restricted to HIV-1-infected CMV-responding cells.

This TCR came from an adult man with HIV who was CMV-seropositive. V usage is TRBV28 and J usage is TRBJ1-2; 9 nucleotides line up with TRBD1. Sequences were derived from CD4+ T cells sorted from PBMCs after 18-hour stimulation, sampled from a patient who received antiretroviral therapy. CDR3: CASSSRDRAYGYTF. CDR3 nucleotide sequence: TGTGCCAGCAGTTCCCGGGACAGGGCCTATGGCTACACCTTC.